The rows below give T cell receptor beta chains drawn from one sample of a study of blood T cells in healthy people across ages. TCRdb itself ran the 5' RACE reads through MiXCR, one entry per CDR3 protein. The sample consists of fewer than 600,000 distinct CDR3 sequences, about 25% of them appearing once. These sequences were also reported in another study, on T cells of mothers and their children.

The sequenced material came from blood. Receptor source: a boy aged 2 to 10 in good health. CDR3s include the opening cysteine and the closing phenylalanine or tryptophan. Each record gives: D gene, J gene, V gene, clone size, CDR3 protein, CDR3 DNA. A D gene is named only where the DNA matches it firmly. Size values are once, few and many counts, or a class for expanded clones, and some rows have none.

>NA|TRBJ1-2|TRBV5-1|NA
CASSVQGRGYTF
TGCGCCAGCAGCGTACAGGGTCGTGGCTACACCTTC
>NA|TRBJ2-5|TRBV5-1|NA
CASSFPGQETQYF
TGCGCCAGCAGCTTTCCGGGTCAAGAGACCCAGTACTTC
>TRBD1|TRBJ2-3|TRBV5-1|few
CASSRDSSADTQYF
TGCGCCAGCAGCCGGGACAGTTCGGCAGATACGCAGTATTTT
>TRBD2|TRBJ2-7|TRBV3-1|many
CASSPLAGGGYEQYF
TGTGCCAGCAGCCCACTAGCGGGGGGCGGTTACGAGCAGTACTTC
>NA|TRBJ2-3|TRBV5-4|NA
CASRQGTDTQYF
TGTGCCAGCAGACAGGGCACAGATACGCAGTATTTT
>NA|TRBJ1-4|TRBV12-3/TRBV12-4|NA
CASSFRRVEKLFF
TGTGCCAGCAGTTTTCGGAGAGTAGAAAAACTGTTTTTT
>TRBD2|TRBJ2-7|TRBV7-2|NA
CASSLELAGEYEQYF
TGTGCCAGCAGCTTAGAACTAGCGGGGGAGTACGAGCAGTACTTC
>NA|TRBJ2-5|TRBV2|few
CASRETRAAETQYF
TGTGCCAGCAGGGAAACAAGGGCGGCTGAGACCCAGTACTTC
>NA|TRBJ2-7|TRBV4-3|few
CASSQDQGSSYEQYF
TGCGCCAGCAGCCAAGACCAGGGTAGTTCCTACGAGCAGTACTTC
>NA|TRBJ2-2|TRBV4-3|NA
CASSQRLSTGELFF
TGCGCCAGCAGCCAACGCTTGAGCACCGGGGAGCTGTTTTTT
>TRBD1|TRBJ2-5|TRBV7-9|NA
CASGLGQGAETQYF
TGTGCCAGCGGGTTAGGACAGGGTGCAGAGACCCAGTACTTC
>TRBD1|TRBJ1-2|TRBV12-3/TRBV12-4|NA
CASSSGQGRGPGGYTF
TGTGCCAGCAGTTCCGGACAGGGGAGAGGTCCCGGTGGCTACACCTTC
>NA|TRBJ1-2|TRBV12-3/TRBV12-4|NA
CASSLAGFGYTF
TGTGCCAGCAGTTTAGCAGGGTTTGGCTACACCTTC
>NA|TRBJ2-2|TRBV11-2|many
CASSLMPLTPGELFF
TGTGCCAGCAGCTTGATGCCCCTTACACCCGGGGAGCTGTTTTTT
>NA|TRBJ1-1|TRBV7-8|NA
CASSLALGHHSNTEAFF
TGTGCCAGCAGCTTAGCGCTGGGGCACCACTCGAACACTGAAGCTTTCTTT
>NA|TRBJ2-1|TRBV6-5|few
CASSYSGQGYNEQFF
TGTGCCAGCAGTTACTCAGGGCAGGGGTACAATGAGCAGTTCTTC
>NA|TRBJ2-1|TRBV7-2|few
CASSLAWGLGYNEQFF
TGTGCCAGCAGCTTAGCTTGGGGGTTGGGCTACAATGAGCAGTTCTTC
>NA|TRBJ1-2|TRBV10-3|few
CATLRTATNYGYTF
TGTGCCACCTTACGGACAGCGACTAACTATGGCTACACCTTC
>TRBD1|TRBJ2-1|TRBV28|NA
CASKSPAGGYNEQFF
TGTGCCAGCAAATCCCCGGCAGGGGGATACAATGAGCAGTTCTTC
>NA|TRBJ2-5|TRBV5-1|NA
CASSPPGAKTQYF
TGCGCCAGCAGTCCCCCGGGGGCAAAGACCCAGTACTTC
>NA|TRBJ2-7|TRBV14|NA
CASSSQTVDEQYF
TGTGCCAGCAGCTCCCAGACTGTGGACGAGCAGTACTTC
>TRBD2|TRBJ2-1|TRBV7-3|few
CASSLLGGRDAGEQFF
TGTGCCAGCAGCTTATTGGGCGGGAGGGACGCCGGTGAGCAGTTCTTC
>NA|TRBJ2-7|TRBV19|NA
CASSMGRTYEQYF
TGTGCCAGTAGTATGGGCAGGACCTACGAGCAGTACTTC
>NA|TRBJ2-7|TRBV18|once
CASSRRQDPYEQYF
TGTGCCAGCTCACGGAGACAGGATCCCTACGAGCAGTACTTC
>NA|TRBJ2-7|TRBV27|NA
CASSLRSTGEQYF
TGTGCCAGCAGTTTAAGGTCGACGGGAGAGCAGTACTTC
>TRBD2|TRBJ2-5|TRBV11-2|NA
CASSKGTSGRLEKETQYF
TGTGCCAGCAGCAAAGGGACTAGCGGGAGATTGGAAAAGGAGACCCAGTACTTC